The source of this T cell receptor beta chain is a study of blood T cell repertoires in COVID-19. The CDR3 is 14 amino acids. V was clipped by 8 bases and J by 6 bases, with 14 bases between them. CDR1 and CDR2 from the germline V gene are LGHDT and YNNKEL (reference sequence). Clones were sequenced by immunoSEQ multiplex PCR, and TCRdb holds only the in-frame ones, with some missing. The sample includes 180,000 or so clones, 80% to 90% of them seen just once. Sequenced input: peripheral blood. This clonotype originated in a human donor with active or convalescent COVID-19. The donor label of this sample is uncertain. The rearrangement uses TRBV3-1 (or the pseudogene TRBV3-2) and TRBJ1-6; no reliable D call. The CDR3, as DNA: TGTGCCAGCCAGCATTCCGGACTTAATTCACCCCTCCACTTT. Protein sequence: CASQHSGLNSPLHF.